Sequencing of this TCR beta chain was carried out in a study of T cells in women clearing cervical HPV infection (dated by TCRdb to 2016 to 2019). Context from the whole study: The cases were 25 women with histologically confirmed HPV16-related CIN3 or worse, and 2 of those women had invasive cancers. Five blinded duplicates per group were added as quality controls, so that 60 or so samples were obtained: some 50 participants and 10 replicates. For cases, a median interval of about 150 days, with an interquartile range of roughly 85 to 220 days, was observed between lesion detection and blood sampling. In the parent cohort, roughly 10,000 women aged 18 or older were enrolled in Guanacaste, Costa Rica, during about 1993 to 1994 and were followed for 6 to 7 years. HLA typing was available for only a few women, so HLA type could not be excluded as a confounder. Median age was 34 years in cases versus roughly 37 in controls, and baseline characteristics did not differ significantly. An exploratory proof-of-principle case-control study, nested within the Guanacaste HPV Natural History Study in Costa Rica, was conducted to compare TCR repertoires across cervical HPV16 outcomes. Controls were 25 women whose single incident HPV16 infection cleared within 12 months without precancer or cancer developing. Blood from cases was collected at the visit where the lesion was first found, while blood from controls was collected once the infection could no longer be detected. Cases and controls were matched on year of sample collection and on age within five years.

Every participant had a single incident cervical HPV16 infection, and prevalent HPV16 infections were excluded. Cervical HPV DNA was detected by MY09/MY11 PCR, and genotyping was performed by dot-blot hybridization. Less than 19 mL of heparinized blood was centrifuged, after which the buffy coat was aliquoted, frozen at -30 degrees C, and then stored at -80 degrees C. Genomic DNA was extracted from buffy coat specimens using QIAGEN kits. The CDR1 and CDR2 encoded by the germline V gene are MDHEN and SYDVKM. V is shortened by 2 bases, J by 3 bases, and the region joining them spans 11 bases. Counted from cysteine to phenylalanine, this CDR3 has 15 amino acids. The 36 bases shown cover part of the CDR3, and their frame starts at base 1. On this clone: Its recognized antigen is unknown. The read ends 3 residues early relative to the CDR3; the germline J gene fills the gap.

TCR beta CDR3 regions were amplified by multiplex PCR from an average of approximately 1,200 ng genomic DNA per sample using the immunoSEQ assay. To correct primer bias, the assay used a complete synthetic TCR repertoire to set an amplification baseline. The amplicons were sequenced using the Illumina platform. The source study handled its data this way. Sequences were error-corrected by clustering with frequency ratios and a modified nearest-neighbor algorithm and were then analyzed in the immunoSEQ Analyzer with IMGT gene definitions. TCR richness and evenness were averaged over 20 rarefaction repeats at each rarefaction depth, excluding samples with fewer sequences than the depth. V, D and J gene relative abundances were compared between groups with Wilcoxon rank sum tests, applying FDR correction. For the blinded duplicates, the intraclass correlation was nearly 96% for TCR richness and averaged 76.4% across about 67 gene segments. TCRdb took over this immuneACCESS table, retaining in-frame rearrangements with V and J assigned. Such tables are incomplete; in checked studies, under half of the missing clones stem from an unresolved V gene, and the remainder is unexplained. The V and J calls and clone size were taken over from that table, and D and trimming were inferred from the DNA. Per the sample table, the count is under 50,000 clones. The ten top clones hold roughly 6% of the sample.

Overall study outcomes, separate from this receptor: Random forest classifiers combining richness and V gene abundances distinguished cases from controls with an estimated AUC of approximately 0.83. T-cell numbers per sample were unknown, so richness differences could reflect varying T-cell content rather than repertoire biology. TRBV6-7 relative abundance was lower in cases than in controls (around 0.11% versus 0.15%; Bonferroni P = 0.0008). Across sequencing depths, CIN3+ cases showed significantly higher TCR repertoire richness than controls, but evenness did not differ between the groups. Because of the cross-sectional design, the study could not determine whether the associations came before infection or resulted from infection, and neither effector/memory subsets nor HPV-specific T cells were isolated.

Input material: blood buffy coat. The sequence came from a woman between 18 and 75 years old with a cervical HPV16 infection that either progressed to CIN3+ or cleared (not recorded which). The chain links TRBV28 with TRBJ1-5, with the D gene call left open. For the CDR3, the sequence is CASSLSSGFNQPQHF. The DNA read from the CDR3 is TGTGCCAGCAGTTTAAGCTCAGGATTCAATCAGCCC.